This TCR beta chain was profiled in a study of identical twins. A universal primer site was incorporated via template switching, and the cDNA contained unique molecular identifiers. TCRdb re-analysed the 5' RACE reads in MiXCR, keeping a single row per CDR3 protein. The top ten clones hold 0.85% to 1% of a sample with 690,000 or so distinct CDR3 sequences, 8% to 9% of them seen once. Study results and limitations: It was cross-sectional statistical analysis, not following the same donors, that the conclusions relied on. Out-of-frame alpha sequences shared by twins were enriched for low generation probability.

This clonotype turned up a few times. The antigen remains unidentified. V dropped 3 bases and J dropped 2 bases, with 16 bases sitting between them. The germline V gene encodes CDR1 DFQATT and CDR2 SNEGSKA (reference sequence). This CDR3 is built from 16 residues. There were only healthy Caucasians among the donors. These data were also reused for a study on yellow fever vaccine responses in identical twins.

The sequencing sample was made of PBMCs. This TCR came from a woman aged 18-29 years in good health. This chain joins TRBV20-1 and TRBJ2-2, with a possible D match to TRBD1 (5 bases). The CDR3 region is CSARSPRVQNTGELFF. The CDR3 DNA reads TGCAGTGCTAGGTCACCCAGGGTCCAAAACACCGGGGAGCTGTTTTTT.